The T cell receptor beta chain under discussion was sequenced for a study of T-cell reconstitution after alpha-beta-depleted transplantation in children. Unique molecular identifiers tagged the TCRbeta library. One entry per CDR3 protein results from TCRdb running MiXCR on the PCR reads. The sample records around 25,000 distinct CDR3 sequences, roughly a sixth being singletons. This clonotype was found many times. As yet, its antigen is unknown. The CDR3 spans 15 residues. Germline CDR1 is SQVTM and CDR2 is ANQGSEA. Losses at the gene ends were 1 base for V and 4 bases for J; bases not matched to a gene: 4. Study-level findings and limits: Surviving thymic progenitors and recipient T cells were the source of high TCRbeta diversity at day 60 in some patients. Diversity and T-cell counts at one year after transplant derived mostly from new T cells.

The V gene is TRBV29-1, the J gene TRBJ2-7, with 13 nucleotides matching TRBD2. The source is a male patient between 2 and 15 years old who had a stem cell transplant for acute lymphoblastic leukemia, so the T cells may come from the graft donor. The sequencing here drew on PBMCs, mostly from graft donor cells, taken 60 days after TCRalphabeta/CD19-depleted stem cell transplant. The CDR3 nucleotides are TGCAGCGTTGAAGTGTGGACTAGCGGGGGTTACGAGCAGTACTTC. Translation: CSVEVWTSGGYEQYF.